This is a list of T cell receptor beta chains from one sample in a study of blood T cell repertoires in COVID-19. Data came from immunoSEQ multiplex PCR; TCRdb stores just in-frame clones and leaves some out. The sample yields over 140,000 clones, 76% seen once. The sample consisted of peripheral blood. The receptors come from a woman of 80 years or more with active or convalescent COVID-19. The CDR3 runs from the conserved cysteine through the conserved F or W. D genes are given only for firm matches. Part of the rows lack a size; the others show once, few, many or a class for expanded clones.

-,TRBJ2-1,TRBV19,-,TGTGCCAGTACCACTTTTGGTAGCTGGTTCTTC,CASTTFGSWFF
TRBD1,TRBJ2-7,TRBV27,-,TGTGCCAGCAGTCTACGGAAAGGACAGGGGACACCTTCCTACGAGCAGTACTTC,CASSLRKGQGTPSYEQYF
TRBD1,TRBJ2-5,TRBV18,-,TGTGCCAGCTCACCCCAGGGGGTGCGGGAGACCCAGTACTTC,CASSPQGVRETQYF
TRBD1,TRBJ1-4,TRBV30,-,TGTGCCTGGAGTTGGACAGGGTATGCAACTAATGAAAAACTGTTTTTT,CAWSWTGYATNEKLFF
-,TRBJ1-4,TRBV7-6,once,TGTGCCAGCAGCTTTAGGTCCCCAGGGGCTAATGAAAAACTGTTTTTT,CASSFRSPGANEKLFF
-,TRBJ2-5,TRBV9,-,TGTGCCAGCAGCATAGCGGTCTGGGGCGGGACCCAGTACTTC,CASSIAVWGGTQYF
-,TRBJ1-5,TRBV27,-,TGTGCCAGCAGTCAACAGGGCCGAAGGGATAGCAATCAGCCCCAGCATTTT,CASSQQGRRDSNQPQHF
TRBD1,TRBJ2-5,TRBV5-1,-,TGCGCCAGCAGCTTGTCGACAGGGGGTCAGACCCAGTACTTC,CASSLSTGGQTQYF
-,TRBJ1-5,TRBV6-5,-,TGTGCCAGCACCACTGACGGGGAGGGCAATCAGCCCCAGCATTTT,CASTTDGEGNQPQHF
-,TRBJ1-4,TRBV18,-,TGTGCCAGCTCACCATTACGCGGTGAAAAACTGTTTTTT,CASSPLRGEKLFF
TRBD1,TRBJ1-1,TRBV20-1,many,TGCAGTGCACCTGACAGGGGGGGAGCTTTCTTT,CSAPDRGGAFF
TRBD1,TRBJ1-1,TRBV7-8,-,TGTGCCAGCAGCTGGACAGGGGCATCGAACACTGAAGCTTTCTTT,CASSWTGASNTEAFF
TRBD1,TRBJ1-2,TRBV18,-,TGTGCCAGCTCACCCACAGAGACAGGGGGCAGTGGCTACACCTTC,CASSPTETGGSGYTF
-,TRBJ1-5,TRBV2,-,TGTGCCAGCAGTAAAGACAGTTTCAATCAGCCCCAGCATTTT,CASSKDSFNQPQHF
-,TRBJ1-4,TRBV19,few,TGTGCCAGTAGTGGGGCAAATACAGGATACGGAAAACTGTTTTTT,CASSGANTGYGKLFF
TRBD1,TRBJ2-1,TRBV29-1,-,TGCAGCGTTGATCGGGACAGGGGGAGCAAGCAGTTCTTC,CSVDRDRGSKQFF
TRBD1,TRBJ1-5,TRBV11-2,-,TGTGCCAGCAGCCTAGGACAGGGGCCGATGCAGCCCCAGCATTTT,CASSLGQGPMQPQHF
-,TRBJ2-7,TRBV18,-,TGTGCCAGTTCACCTGCTGCTACCGGGTACGAGCAGTACTTC,CASSPAATGYEQYF
-,TRBJ1-1,TRBV5-1,once,TGCGCCAGCAGCGAGTCCACGGGGTACACTGAAGCTTTCTTT,CASSESTGYTEAFF
TRBD1,TRBJ2-7,TRBV7-2,-,TGTGCCTCCCGGACAGGGAGCTTCGAGCAGTACTTC,CASRTGSFEQYF
-,TRBJ1-5,TRBV7-2,few,TGTGCCAGCAGCCTCAGGGGCTATAGCAATCAGCCCCAGCATTTT,CASSLRGYSNQPQHF
-,TRBJ1-1,TRBV10-3,-,TGTGCCATCAGACTGACCCCAGACTTTGTGAACACTGAAGCTTTCTTT,CAIRLTPDFVNTEAFF
-,TRBJ1-5,TRBV12-3/TRBV12-4,-,TGTGCCAGCAGTACAGGGCCCTTTCAGCCCCAGCATTTT,CASSTGPFQPQHF
-,TRBJ1-6,TRBV19,-,TGTGCCAGTAGTATAGATCACAGTTCACCCCTCCACTTT,CASSIDHSSPLHF
-,TRBJ1-5,TRBV6-5,-,TGTGCCAGCAGTCAGGGATACAATCAGCCCCAGCATTTT,CASSQGYNQPQHF
-,TRBJ1-5,TRBV7-8,-,TGTGCCAGCAGCTTAGCGGGGGACTCTGGTCAGCCCCAGCATTTT,CASSLAGDSGQPQHF
-,TRBJ2-5,TRBV19,-,TGTGCCACCAGGAGGGGGGGGCAAGAGACCCAGTACTTC,CATRRGGQETQYF
-,TRBJ2-7,TRBV28,-,TGTGCCAGCATCTCCAGCTCCTACGAGCAGTACTTC,CASISSSYEQYF
TRBD1,TRBJ1-1,TRBV12-3/TRBV12-4,-,TGTGCCAGCAGAGCCCAGGGGGAGGCTTTCTTT,CASRAQGEAFF
-,TRBJ2-2,TRBV5-6,-,TGTGCCAGCAGCTTGTCTAGTGCCGGGGAGCTGTTTTTT,CASSLSSAGELFF
-,TRBJ2-1,TRBV19,-,TGTGCAGTTAAAGAGGGGACAGAGCAGTTCTTC,CAVKEGTEQFF